Sequencing of this TCR beta chain was carried out in a study of early T cells in non-severe SARS-CoV-2 infection. Study-wide background: From unsorted whole blood, bulk RNA was sequenced, and the chains remained unpaired.

The protocol attached unique molecular identifiers to individual cDNA molecules. TCRdb re-derived calls from the 5' RACE reads in MiXCR, one entry per CDR3 protein. The repertoire includes 15,000 to 20,000 distinct CDR3 sequences, more than 4.5% of them detected once, and 6.5% to 8.5% sits in the top ten. The CDR3 totals 14 residues. The V gene end was trimmed by 4 bases and the J gene end by 6 bases; junction bases not matched to a gene: 0. Germline V lookup: CDR1 MRHNA, CDR2 SNTAGT. General study points: Lookups in VDJdb leaned toward anti-spike CD8 responses and missed private and CD4 specificities.

This clonotype was found a few times. What it recognizes is unknown. The specimen was whole blood. The TCR sequence derives from an adult who was a healthcare worker with PCR-confirmed SARS-CoV-2 infection or an uninfected control (not recorded which). V and J are TRBV6-4 and TRBJ2-1; the match to TRBD2 covers 13 bases. This CDR3 is CASSGTSGSNEQFF. The CDR3 DNA is TGTGCCAGCAGTGGGACTAGCGGGAGCAATGAGCAGTTCTTC.